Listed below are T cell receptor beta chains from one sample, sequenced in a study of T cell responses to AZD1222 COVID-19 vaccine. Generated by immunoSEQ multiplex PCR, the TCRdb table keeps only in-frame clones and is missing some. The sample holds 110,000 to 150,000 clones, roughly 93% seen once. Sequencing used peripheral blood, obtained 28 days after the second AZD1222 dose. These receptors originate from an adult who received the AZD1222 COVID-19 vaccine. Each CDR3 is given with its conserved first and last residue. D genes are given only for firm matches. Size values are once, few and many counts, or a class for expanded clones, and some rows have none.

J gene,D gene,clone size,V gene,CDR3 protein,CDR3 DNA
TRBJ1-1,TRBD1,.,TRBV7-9,CASTQRTGANTEAFF,TGTGCCAGCACCCAAAGAACAGGGGCGAACACTGAAGCTTTCTTT
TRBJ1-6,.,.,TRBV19,CASGRASPLHF,TGTGCCAGTGGACGAGCTTCACCCCTCCACTTT
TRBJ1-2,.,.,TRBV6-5,CASRRNYGYTF,TGTGCCAGCCGGAGAAACTATGGCTACACCTTC
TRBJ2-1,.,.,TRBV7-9,CASSFRPGLYNEQFF,TGTGCCAGCAGCTTTAGGCCGGGACTCTACAATGAGCAGTTCTTC
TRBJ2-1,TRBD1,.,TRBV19,CASSTAGTGIYNEQFF,TGTGCCAGTAGTACCGCCGGGACAGGAATCTACAATGAGCAGTTCTTC
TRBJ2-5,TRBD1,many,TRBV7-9,CASSFVGQGSSQYF,TGTGCCAGCAGCTTTGTAGGACAGGGGTCGTCCCAGTACTTC
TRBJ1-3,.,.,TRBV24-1,CATSDLPAGSSGNTIYF,TGTGCCACCAGTGATTTGCCTGCAGGGAGCTCTGGAAACACCATATATTTT
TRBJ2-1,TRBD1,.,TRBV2,CASSEGGTGDNEQFF,TGTGCCAGCAGTGAGGGGGGGACAGGGGACAATGAGCAGTTCTTC
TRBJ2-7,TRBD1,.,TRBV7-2,CASRKGQGISYEQYF,TGTGCCAGCAGAAAAGGACAGGGTATTTCCTACGAGCAGTACTTC
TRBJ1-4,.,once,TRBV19,CASKNHATNEKLFF,TGTGCCAGTAAAAATCACGCAACTAATGAAAAACTGTTTTTT
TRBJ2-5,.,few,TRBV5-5,CASSPGWGSQETQYF,TGTGCCAGCAGCCCCGGGTGGGGCAGTCAAGAGACCCAGTACTTC
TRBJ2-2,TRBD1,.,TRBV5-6,CASSHTGQTNTGELFF,TGTGCCAGCAGCCATACGGGACAGACGAACACCGGGGAGCTGTTTTTT
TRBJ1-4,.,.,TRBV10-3,CAIRGGGPNEKLFF,TGTGCCATCCGGGGAGGAGGGCCTAATGAAAAACTGTTTTTT
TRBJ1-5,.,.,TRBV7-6,CASSIGTPSSNQPQHF,TGTGCCAGCAGCATCGGGACGCCTTCAAGCAATCAGCCCCAGCATTTT
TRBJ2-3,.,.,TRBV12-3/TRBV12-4,CASSPQTDTQYF,TGTGCCAGCAGTCCCCAGACAGATACGCAGTATTTT
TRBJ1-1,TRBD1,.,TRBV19,CASSTRDSSTEAFF,TGTGCCAGTAGTACCCGGGACAGCAGCACTGAAGCTTTCTTT
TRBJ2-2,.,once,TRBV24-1,CATSDPGSGSGELFF,TGTGCCACCAGTGATCCCGGGTCCGGCAGCGGGGAGCTGTTTTTT
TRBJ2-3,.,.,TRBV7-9,CASSLHASPDTQYF,TGTGCCAGCAGCTTACACGCTAGCCCAGATACGCAGTATTTT
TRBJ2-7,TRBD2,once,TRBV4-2,CASSQETSGNYEQYF,TGTGCCAGCAGCCAAGAAACTAGCGGCAACTACGAGCAGTACTTC
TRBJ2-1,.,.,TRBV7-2,CASSLLLAYNEQFF,TGTGCCAGCAGCTTATTGTTAGCTTACAATGAGCAGTTCTTC
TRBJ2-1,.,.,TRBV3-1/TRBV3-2,CASSPIAESYNEQFF,TGTGCCAGCAGCCCTATAGCGGAATCCTACAATGAGCAGTTCTTC
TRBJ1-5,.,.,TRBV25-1,CASSDREGRRAQHF,TGTGCCAGCAGTGACAGGGAGGGACGTAGGGCCCAGCATTTT
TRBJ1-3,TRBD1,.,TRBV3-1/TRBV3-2,CASSQGTGANTIYF,TGTGCCAGCAGCCAAGGGACAGGGGCGAACACCATATATTTT
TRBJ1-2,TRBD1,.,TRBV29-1,CSVSGQGATNYGYTF,TGCAGCGTTAGCGGACAGGGGGCTACTAACTATGGCTACACCTTC
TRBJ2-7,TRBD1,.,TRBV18,CASSPPGTGPLYEQYF,TGTGCCAGCTCACCACCGGGGACAGGCCCCCTCTACGAGCAGTACTTC
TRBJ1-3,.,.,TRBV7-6,CASSLGPGKTGNTIYF,TGTGCCAGCAGCTTAGGTCCAGGGAAGACTGGAAACACCATATATTTT
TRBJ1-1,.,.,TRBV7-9,CASSLLDTEAFF,TGTGCCAGCAGCTTATTGGACACTGAAGCTTTCTTT
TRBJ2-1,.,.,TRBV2,CASSELAQTYNEQFF,TGTGCCAGCAGTGAACTAGCGCAAACCTACAATGAGCAGTTCTTC
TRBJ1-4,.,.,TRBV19,CASSLPRAGLNEKLFF,TGTGCCAGTAGTCTCCCCCGAGCGGGGCTAAATGAAAAACTGTTTTTT
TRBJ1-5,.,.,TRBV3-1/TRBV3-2,CASSLYNQPQHF,TGTGCCAGCAGCCTCTACAATCAGCCCCAGCATTTT
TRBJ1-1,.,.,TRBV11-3,CVGRWGGFGEAFF,TGTGTCGGCCGGTGGGGTGGATTCGGTGAAGCTTTCTTT
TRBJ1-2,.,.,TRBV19,CASTWGYGYTF,TGTGCCAGTACTTGGGGCTATGGCTACACCTTC
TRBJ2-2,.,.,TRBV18,CASSPRSGMSTNTGELFF,TGTGCCAGCTCACCACGGAGCGGAATGAGTACGAACACCGGGGAGCTGTTTTTT
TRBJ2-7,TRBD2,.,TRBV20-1,CSASRSPPGLHFSYYEQYF,TGCAGTGCTAGTCGGTCCCCGCCGGGACTACACTTCTCCTACTACGAGCAGTACTTC
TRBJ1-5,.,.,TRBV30,CAWFPPSTVRSNQPQHF,TGTGCCTGGTTCCCTCCTTCGACAGTCCGGAGCAATCAGCCCCAGCATTTT
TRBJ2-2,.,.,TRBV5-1,CASSLGSGTGELFF,TGCGCCAGCAGCTTGGGGTCGGGCACCGGGGAGCTGTTTTTT
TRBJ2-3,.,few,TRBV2,CAIRPGLSTDTQYF,TGTGCCATAAGGCCAGGGCTTAGCACAGATACGCAGTATTTT
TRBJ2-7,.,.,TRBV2,CASKGQGPYEQYF,TGTGCCAGCAAGGGGCAGGGGCCCTACGAGCAGTACTTC
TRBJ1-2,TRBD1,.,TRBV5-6,CASSEIGTGGYGYTF,TGTGCCAGCAGCGAAATAGGGACAGGTGGCTATGGCTACACCTTC
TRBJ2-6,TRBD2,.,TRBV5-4,CASSLGLAGDSGANVLTF,TGTGCCAGCAGCTTGGGACTAGCGGGGGACTCTGGGGCCAACGTCCTGACTTTC
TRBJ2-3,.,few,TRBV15,CATSKWSGDTDTQYF,TGTGCCACCAGCAAATGGTCAGGGGACACAGATACGCAGTATTTT
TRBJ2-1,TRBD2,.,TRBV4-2,CASSQSGTSGYPTSYNEQFF,TGTGCCAGCAGCCAATCCGGGACTAGCGGCTACCCCACCTCCTACAATGAGCAGTTCTTC
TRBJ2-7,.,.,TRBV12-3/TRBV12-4,CASSLYSPYEQYF,TGTGCCAGCAGTCTCTACTCGCCTTACGAGCAGTACTTC
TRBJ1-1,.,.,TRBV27,CASSPTLTGMNTEAFF,TGTGCCAGCAGTCCAACTCTGACGGGAATGAACACTGAAGCTTTCTTT